Listed below are T cell receptor beta chains from one sample, sequenced in a study of blood T cell repertoires in COVID-19. Sequencing used immunoSEQ multiplex PCR; TCRdb keeps in-frame clones, though not all of them. The table has just over 350,000 clones, approximately 84% seen once. The sequenced material came from PBMCs or T cells enriched from blood (not recorded which). Receptors were obtained from a woman in her 30s who had recovered from COVID-19. CDR3s include the opening cysteine and the closing phenylalanine or tryptophan. A D gene is named only where the DNA matches it firmly. Clone size is not always given. Where it is, it says once, few, many or a class for expanded clones.

>14|TRBV19|TRBJ1-1|.|.
TGTGCCAGTAGTACTTGGACAGTCTCAACTGAAGCTTTCTTT
CASSTWTVSTEAFF
>14|TRBV9|TRBJ2-7|TRBD2|few
TGTGCCAGCAGCGCCAGGGCGGGGGTTGACGAGCAGTACTTC
CASSARAGVDEQYF
>12|TRBV5-4|TRBJ2-5|.|.
TGTGCCAGCAGCGGCGGCGATGAGACCCAGTACTTC
CASSGGDETQYF
>13|TRBV7-2|TRBJ2-1|TRBD2|.
TGTGCCAGCAGCTTAGTCGGGGGGGCCTTCAAGTTCTTC
CASSLVGGAFKFF
>14|TRBV27|TRBJ2-7|TRBD2|.
TGTGCCAGCCGTTGGGCTAGCGGGGGGCAAGAGCAGTACTTC
CASRWASGGQEQYF
>13|TRBV11-2|TRBJ1-1|.|.
TGTGCCAGCAGCTTAGAGCGGGACACTGAAGCTTTCTTT
CASSLERDTEAFF
>15|TRBV27|TRBJ2-3|.|.
TGTGCCAGCAGTTTTTGGGGGGGGGCCACAGATACGCAGTATTTT
CASSFWGGATDTQYF
>15|TRBV19|TRBJ1-1|TRBD1|.
TGTGCCAGTAGTATAGTGGGACAGATGAACACTGAAGCTTTCTTT
CASSIVGQMNTEAFF
>14|TRBV19|TRBJ2-7|TRBD1|once
TGTGCCAGTAGCAACATCGGGACAGGTTCCGAGCAGTACTTC
CASSNIGTGSEQYF
>15|TRBV5-1|TRBJ2-7|TRBD2|.
TGCGCCAGCAGCGCCGCGGGAGGGCCTGGCTACGAGCAGTACTTC
CASSAAGGPGYEQYF
>14|TRBV6-5|TRBJ2-1|.|.
TGTGCCAGCAGTAGAGACAGATCCTACAATGAGCAGTTCTTC
CASSRDRSYNEQFF
>17|TRBV5-1|TRBJ2-7|TRBD2|.
TGCGCCAGCGCCGGGGGTTTTAGCGGGAGGGCCGACCACGAGCAGTACTTC
CASAGGFSGRADHEQYF
>14|TRBV10-3|TRBJ2-3|TRBD1|.
TGTGCCATCAGTGTAGGACAGGGCACAGATACGCAGTATTTT
CAISVGQGTDTQYF
>14|TRBV5-1|TRBJ2-3|TRBD1|.
TGCGCCAGCAGCTCGGGACAGGGGACAGATACGCAGTATTTT
CASSSGQGTDTQYF
>16|TRBV11-1|TRBJ2-5|.|.
TGTGCCAGCAGCTTACTAAGAGGGGAGGCTCAAGAGACCCAGTACTTC
CASSLLRGEAQETQYF
>15|TRBV5-6|TRBJ2-4|TRBD1|.
TGTGCCAGCAGCCGCCCGGGGACAGGGGGGAACATTCAGTACTTC
CASSRPGTGGNIQYF
>14|TRBV7-9|TRBJ1-1|TRBD1|.
TGTGCCAGCAGCCGGACAGGCCCGAACACTGAAGCTTTCTTT
CASSRTGPNTEAFF
>14|TRBV15|TRBJ2-7|TRBD1|.
TGTGCCACCAGGGGACAGGGGGCGGGACACGAGCAGTACTTC
CATRGQGAGHEQYF
>15|TRBV27|TRBJ1-2|TRBD1|.
TGTGCCAGCAGTCCTCGGACAGGGCTGCCCTATGGCTACACCTTC
CASSPRTGLPYGYTF
>14|TRBV27|TRBJ1-5|TRBD1|.
TGTGCCAGCAGTTCCGGACAGGGAGGGCAGCCCCAGCATTTT
CASSSGQGGQPQHF
>17|TRBV4-1|TRBJ1-6|TRBD1|.
TGCGCCAGCAGCCAAGCCCCCGCCGGGACAGGTGGAAACCCCCTCCACTTT
CASSQAPAGTGGNPLHF
>13|TRBV28|TRBJ1-2|TRBD1|.
TGTGCCAGCACTATTGGGACAGACTATGGCTACACCTTC
CASTIGTDYGYTF
>14|TRBV5-1|TRBJ2-7|.|.
TGCGCCAGCAGCTTGGAGGGGGTTGCCTACGAGCAGTACTTC
CASSLEGVAYEQYF
>15|TRBV19|TRBJ2-1|TRBD2|.
TGTGCCAGTAGTAAGGCTAGCGGGAACTACAATGAGCAGTTCTTC
CASSKASGNYNEQFF
>15|TRBV5-1|TRBJ1-3|TRBD1|few
TGCGCCAGCAGCGTTGACAGGGGGAAGGGAAACACCATATATTTT
CASSVDRGKGNTIYF
>15|TRBV29-1|TRBJ2-3|.|.
TGCAGCGTTCTCGACCCGGGGTTGGTAACAGATACGCAGTATTTT
CSVLDPGLVTDTQYF
>14|TRBV5-4|TRBJ2-4|TRBD1|once
TGTGCCAGCAGCTTGGTGGGACAGAAGGACATTCAGTACTTC
CASSLVGQKDIQYF
>13|TRBV6-1|TRBJ2-7|.|once
TGTGCCAGCAGTGAAGGCCCCAGCTACGAGCAGTACTTC
CASSEGPSYEQYF
>13|TRBV2|TRBJ1-5|.|.
TGTGCCAGCAGTGAATTAGGGAGGGAGCCCCAGCATTTT
CASSELGREPQHF
>14|TRBV5-1|TRBJ2-7|TRBD1|.
TGCGCCAGCGTATCCGGGACAGGGTCATACGAGCAGTACTTC
CASVSGTGSYEQYF
>15|TRBV5-1|TRBJ2-7|TRBD2|.
TGCGCCAGCAGCGTTGGGTGGCGGGGGGCTGACGAGCAGTACTTC
CASSVGWRGADEQYF
>14|TRBV13|TRBJ2-7|.|.
TGTGCCAGCAGCCCACAGGGTCGGGTACACGAGCAGTACTTC
CASSPQGRVHEQYF
>15|TRBV11-2|TRBJ2-1|.|.
TGTGCCAGCAGCTTAGGGACGGGGACCTACAATGAGCAGTTCTTC
CASSLGTGTYNEQFF
>14|TRBV2|TRBJ1-5|TRBD1|once
TGTGCCAGCAGTGCGACAGGGGGCAATCAGCCCCAGCATTTT
CASSATGGNQPQHF
>15|TRBV7-9|TRBJ1-1|.|few
TGTGCCAGCAGCTTAGCGGAGTTTGTGAACACTGAAGCTTTCTTT
CASSLAEFVNTEAFF
>14|TRBV2|TRBJ1-4|.|.
TGTGCCAGCATTCTTGGGGGGGCTAGTGAAAAACTGTTTTTT
CASILGGASEKLFF
>16|TRBV5-8|TRBJ2-7|.|once
TGTGCCAGCAGCACTAGGTTGGCGGGGTTGATGTGGGAGCAGTACTTC
CASSTRLAGLMWEQYF
>16|TRBV27|TRBJ1-3|.|.
TGTGCCAGCAGCTCTGGGGGCATATACTCTGGAAACACCATATATTTT
CASSSGGIYSGNTIYF
>16|TRBV29-1|TRBJ1-2|TRBD1|.
TGCAGCGTGGCGGGACAGGTCACCCCATCCTCCTATGGCTACACCTTC
CSVAGQVTPSSYGYTF
>14|TRBV29-1|TRBJ2-7|TRBD1|.
TGCAGCGTGACCCCTGCGGGACAGGACTACGAGCAGTACTTC
CSVTPAGQDYEQYF
>14|TRBV24-1|TRBJ2-7|.|.
TGTGCCACCAGTGATAACAGGTTCCCCTACGAGCAGTACTTC
CATSDNRFPYEQYF
>18|TRBV5-1|TRBJ2-7|TRBD2|.
TGCGCCAGCAGCTTGGGATCTAGCGGGAGGGCCGGGGGTTACGAGCAGTACTTC
CASSLGSSGRAGGYEQYF
>15|TRBV7-9|TRBJ2-7|.|.
TGTGCCAGCAGAAATTCGACAGGATCCCTATACGAGCAGTACTTC
CASRNSTGSLYEQYF
>14|TRBV9|TRBJ1-3|TRBD1|.
TGTGCCAGCAGCCCTCCGGGACAGCTAAACACCATATATTTT
CASSPPGQLNTIYF
>16|TRBV27|TRBJ2-7|TRBD1|.
TGTGCCAGCAGTCCACTCGTAGACAGGGCGTCCTACGAGCAGTACTTC
CASSPLVDRASYEQYF
>15|TRBV2|TRBJ2-7|.|.
TGTGCCAGCAGCGAGCACTATACCGGATCCTACGAGCAGTACTTC
CASSEHYTGSYEQYF
>13|TRBV12-3/TRBV12-4|TRBJ2-2|.|.
TGTGCCAGCAGTAAGACGGGGTCAGGGGAGCTGTTTTTT
CASSKTGSGELFF
>17|TRBV2|TRBJ2-7|.|many
TGTGCCAGCAGTGAAGCGCTTCAGGGAGTCAGTCCGGGACTGCAGGACTTC
CASSEALQGVSPGLQDF
>14|TRBV11-2|TRBJ2-3|TRBD2|once
TGTGCCAGCAGCCCACTAGCGGAAACAGATACGCAGTATTTT
CASSPLAETDTQYF
>15|TRBV27|TRBJ1-1|.|.
TGTGCCAGCAGTTTACAGGGAAGTGTTAACACTGAAGCTTTCTTT
CASSLQGSVNTEAFF
>15|TRBV19|TRBJ2-2|.|.
TGTGCCAGTAGTATAATGGTGCGGAACACCGGGGAGCTGTTTTTT
CASSIMVRNTGELFF
>14|TRBV6-6|TRBJ1-5|.|.
TGTGCCAGCACCCCCAGTGCGGGCAATCAGCCCCAGCATTTT
CASTPSAGNQPQHF
>14|TRBV28|TRBJ2-5|.|.
TGTGCCAGCAGTTTCGGAGGGACGGGGGAGACCCAGTACTTC
CASSFGGTGETQYF
>13|TRBV14|TRBJ1-3|.|.
TGTGCCAGCAGCCAAGAACGGGGAAACACCATATATTTT
CASSQERGNTIYF
>14|TRBV10-3|TRBJ1-5|TRBD1|few
TGTGCCATAAGGGGGCAGGGGATAGGGCAGCCCCAGCATTTT
CAIRGQGIGQPQHF